These 2 T cell receptor beta chains came from one sample sequenced in a study of shared clonotypes between healthy human individuals. Sequencing used immunoSEQ multiplex PCR; TCRdb keeps in-frame clones, though not all of them. The sample contains roughly 500,000 clones, roughly 95% of which appear only once. Sequencing input: naive CD4+ T cells sorted from blood. Subset: CD45RA+ positively selected. The source of these receptors is a woman younger than 45 in good health.

This clone was seen a few times. The V gene is TRBV30, the J gene TRBJ1-5; 7 bases are shared with TRBD1. The V and J ends lost 5 bases and 7 bases, in that order; junction bases with no gene match: 8. Per the germline V gene, CDR1 is GTSNPN and CDR2 is SVGIG (reference sequence). The CDR3 is 13 residues long. CDR3 sequence: CAWGQDDRQPQHF. The CDR3 region has the DNA TGTGCCTGGGGACAGGATGATCGACAGCCCCAGCATTTT.

J is TRBJ2-7 and V is TRBV6-1; tentatively, D is TRBD1 (6 bases). Germline V gene lookup returns CDR1 MNHNS and CDR2 SASEGT. This CDR3 comprises 13 residues. Trimming cost V 5 bases and J 5 bases, with 13 bases left between them. CDR3 DNA sequence: TGTGCCAGCAGTCTAACAGGGACCCACGAGCAGTACTTC. Translation gives CASSLTGTHEQYF.